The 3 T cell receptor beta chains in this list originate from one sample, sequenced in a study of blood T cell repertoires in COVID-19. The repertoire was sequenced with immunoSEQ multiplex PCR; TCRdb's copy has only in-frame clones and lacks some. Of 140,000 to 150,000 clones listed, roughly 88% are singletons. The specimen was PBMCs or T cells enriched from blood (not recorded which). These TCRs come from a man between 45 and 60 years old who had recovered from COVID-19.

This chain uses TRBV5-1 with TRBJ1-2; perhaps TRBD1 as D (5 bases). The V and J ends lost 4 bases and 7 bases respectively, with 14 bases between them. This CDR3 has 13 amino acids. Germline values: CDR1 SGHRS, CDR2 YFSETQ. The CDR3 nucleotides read TGCGCCAGCAGCATGGGATCTCAGGGTGGCTACACCTTC. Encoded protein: CASSMGSQGGYTF.

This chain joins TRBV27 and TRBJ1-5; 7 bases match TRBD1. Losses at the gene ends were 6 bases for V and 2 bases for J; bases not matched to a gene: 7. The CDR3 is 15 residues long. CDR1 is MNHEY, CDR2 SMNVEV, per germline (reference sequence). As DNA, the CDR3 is TGTGCCAGCAGACCAAGCACAGGGGGCAATCAGCCCCAGCATTTT. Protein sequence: CASRPSTGGNQPQHF.

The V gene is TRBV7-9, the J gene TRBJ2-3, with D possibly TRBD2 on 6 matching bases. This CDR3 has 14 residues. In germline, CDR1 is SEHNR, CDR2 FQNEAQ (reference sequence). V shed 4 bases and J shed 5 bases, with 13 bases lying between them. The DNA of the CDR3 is TGTGCCAGCAGCTCTCCCGGGGGAAGAGATACGCAGTATTTT. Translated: CASSSPGGRDTQYF.